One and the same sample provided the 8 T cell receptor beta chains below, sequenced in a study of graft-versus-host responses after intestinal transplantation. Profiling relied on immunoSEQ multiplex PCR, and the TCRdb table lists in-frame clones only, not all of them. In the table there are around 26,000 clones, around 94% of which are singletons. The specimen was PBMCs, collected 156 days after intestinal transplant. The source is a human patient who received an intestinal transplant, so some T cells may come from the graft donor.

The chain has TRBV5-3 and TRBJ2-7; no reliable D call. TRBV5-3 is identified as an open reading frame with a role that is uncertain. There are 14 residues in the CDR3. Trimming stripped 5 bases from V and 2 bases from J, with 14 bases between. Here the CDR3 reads CARRATLRPYEQYF. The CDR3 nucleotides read TGTGCCAGAAGGGCAACTTTGCGTCCCTACGAGCAGTACTTC.

The CDR3 reads CSVNGLPHEQYF. The CDR3 coding sequence is TGCAGCGTTAATGGACTACCCCACGAGCAGTACTTC. The chain uses TRBV29-1 and TRBJ2-7, with a weak D call TRBD2 (6 bases). V was clipped by 5 bases and J by 5 bases, with 13 bases between them. CDR1 and CDR2 from the germline V gene are SQVTM and ANQGSEA. The CDR3 is made up of 12 amino acids.

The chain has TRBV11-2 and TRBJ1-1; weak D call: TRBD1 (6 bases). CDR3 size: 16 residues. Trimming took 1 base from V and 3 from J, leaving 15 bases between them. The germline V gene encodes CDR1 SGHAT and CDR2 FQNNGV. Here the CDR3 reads CASSLVWGARDTEAFF. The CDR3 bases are TGTGCCAGCAGCTTAGTCTGGGGGGCGCGTGACACTGAAGCTTTCTTT.

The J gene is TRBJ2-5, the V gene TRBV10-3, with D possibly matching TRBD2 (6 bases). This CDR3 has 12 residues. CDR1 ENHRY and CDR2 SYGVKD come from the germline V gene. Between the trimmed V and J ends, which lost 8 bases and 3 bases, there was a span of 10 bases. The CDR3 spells CAIRTTEETQYF. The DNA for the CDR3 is TGTGCCATCCGGACTACAGAAGAGACCCAGTACTTC.

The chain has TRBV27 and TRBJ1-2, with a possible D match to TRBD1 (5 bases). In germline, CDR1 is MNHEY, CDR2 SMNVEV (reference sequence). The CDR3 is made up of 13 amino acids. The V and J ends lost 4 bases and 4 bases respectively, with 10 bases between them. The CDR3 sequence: CASSWVGGYGYTF. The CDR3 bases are TGTGCCAGCAGTTGGGTTGGGGGCTATGGCTACACCTTC.

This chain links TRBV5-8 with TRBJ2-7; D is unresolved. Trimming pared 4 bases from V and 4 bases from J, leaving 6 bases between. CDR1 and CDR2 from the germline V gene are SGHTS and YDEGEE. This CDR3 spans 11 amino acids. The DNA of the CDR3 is TGTGCCAGCAGCCTGGTATACGAGCAGTACTTC. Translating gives CASSLVYEQYF.

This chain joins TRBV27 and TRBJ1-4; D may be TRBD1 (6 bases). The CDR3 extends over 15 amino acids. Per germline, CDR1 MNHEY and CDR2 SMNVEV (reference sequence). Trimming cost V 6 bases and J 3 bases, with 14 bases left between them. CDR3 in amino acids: CASSRLRGPNEKLFF. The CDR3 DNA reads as TGTGCCAGCAGCCGCCTTCGGGGGCCTAATGAAAAACTGTTTTTT.

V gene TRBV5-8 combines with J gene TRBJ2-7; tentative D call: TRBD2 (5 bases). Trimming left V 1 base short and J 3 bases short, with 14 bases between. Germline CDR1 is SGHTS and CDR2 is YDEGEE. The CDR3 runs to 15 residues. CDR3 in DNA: TGTGCCAGCAGCTTGTCCGGACTTGGGGTCTACGAGCAGTACTTC. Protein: CASSLSGLGVYEQYF.